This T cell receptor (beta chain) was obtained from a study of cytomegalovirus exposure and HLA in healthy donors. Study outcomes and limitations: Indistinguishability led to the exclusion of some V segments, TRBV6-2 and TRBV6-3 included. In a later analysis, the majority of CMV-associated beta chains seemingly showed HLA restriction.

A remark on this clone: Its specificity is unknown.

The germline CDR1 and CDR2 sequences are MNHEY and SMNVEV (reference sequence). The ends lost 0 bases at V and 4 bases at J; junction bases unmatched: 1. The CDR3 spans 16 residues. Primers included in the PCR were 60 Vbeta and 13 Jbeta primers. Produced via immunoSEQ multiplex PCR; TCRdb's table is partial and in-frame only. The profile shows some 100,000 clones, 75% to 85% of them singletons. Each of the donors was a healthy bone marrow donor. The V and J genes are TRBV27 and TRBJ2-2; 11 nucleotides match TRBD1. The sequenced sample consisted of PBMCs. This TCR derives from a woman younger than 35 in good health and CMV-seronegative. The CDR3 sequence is CASSLSGQGVTGELFF. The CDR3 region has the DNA TGTGCCAGCAGTTTATCGGGACAGGGGGTCACCGGGGAGCTGTTTTTT.